Listed below are T cell receptor beta chains from one sample, sequenced in a study of shared clonotypes between healthy human individuals. Sequenced by immunoSEQ multiplex PCR; TCRdb stores in-frame clones only, minus some. This sample has some 500,000 clones, with less than 80% found just once. Specimen: PBMCs. These receptors originate from a woman aged 35 to 49 in good health. Some clones in this sample may be carry-over from other donors' samples. CDR3s include the opening cysteine and the closing phenylalanine or tryptophan. Fields, in order: V gene, J gene, D gene, clone size, CDR3 protein, CDR3 DNA. D genes are given only for firm matches. Clone sizes are given selectively: once, few, many, or a class where the clone is expanded.

>TRBV4-1|TRBJ2-5|.|.
CASSQVGTTQETQYF
TGCGCCAGCAGCCAAGTGGGTACCACCCAAGAGACCCAGTACTTC
>TRBV30|TRBJ1-2|.|.
CAWSGDGNYGYTF
TGTGCCTGGAGTGGGGACGGGAATTATGGCTACACCTTC
>TRBV7-9|TRBJ2-1|TRBD2|.
CASSTRLAGSDNEQFF
TGTGCCAGCAGCACCCGACTAGCGGGGAGCGACAATGAGCAGTTCTTC
>TRBV29-1|TRBJ2-5|.|.
CSVEGRQETQYF
TGCAGCGTTGAGGGGCGGCAAGAGACCCAGTACTTC
>TRBV7-8|TRBJ1-1|.|.
CASSLRRMTEAFF
TGTGCCAGCAGCCTACGGAGGATGACTGAAGCTTTCTTT
>TRBV7-3|TRBJ2-3|.|.
CASSFKGDFSDTQYF
TGTGCCAGCAGTTTCAAAGGGGACTTTTCAGATACGCAGTATTTT
>TRBV29-1|TRBJ2-3|.|.
CSVGGSTQYF
TGCAGCGTTGGGGGTTCTACGCAGTATTTT
>TRBV7-9|TRBJ2-4|.|.
CASSLGTGGGSVIQYF
TGTGCCAGCAGCCTAGGGACAGGCGGGGGTTCTGTCATTCAGTACTTC
>TRBV5-1|TRBJ1-1|.|.
CASSLVRNTEAFF
TGCGCCAGCAGCTTGGTAAGGAACACTGAAGCTTTCTTT
>TRBV19|TRBJ1-1|.|.
CASSTPPLSLAEAFF
TGTGCCAGTAGTACCCCCCCGTTAAGCCTAGCTGAAGCTTTCTTT
>TRBV7-3|TRBJ2-1|TRBD2|.
CASRRDYWGNEQFF
TGTGCCAGCCGTCGGGACTACTGGGGCAATGAGCAGTTCTTC
>TRBV5-6|TRBJ2-3|.|.
CASSLGLGTDTQYF
TGTGCCAGCAGCTTGGGACTAGGCACAGATACGCAGTATTTT
>TRBV2|TRBJ1-4|.|.
CASRVAAALEKLFF
TGTGCCAGCAGGGTGGCGGCCGCCTTAGAAAAACTGTTTTTT
>TRBV6-1|TRBJ2-7|.|many
CASSEEGRGTYEQYF
TGTGCCAGCAGTGAAGAGGGCCGGGGCACCTACGAGCAGTACTTC
>TRBV5-6|TRBJ2-2|TRBD2|.
CASSYRAGGVSGELFF
TGTGCCAGCAGCTATAGAGCGGGAGGGGTCTCCGGGGAGCTGTTTTTT
>TRBV5-5|TRBJ1-3|TRBD1|.
CASSLGDSRNTIYF
TGTGCCAGCAGCTTGGGGGACAGCAGAAACACCATATATTTT
>TRBV21-1|TRBJ1-4|.|.
CASSAKQGLGEKLFF
TGTGCCAGCAGCGCCAAACAGGGCTTGGGGGAAAAACTGTTTTTT
>TRBV5-1|TRBJ1-6|.|.
CASSLAENSPLHF
TGCGCCAGCAGCTTGGCGGAAAATTCACCCCTCCACTTT
>TRBV7-4|TRBJ2-7|.|.
CASSPHGDEQYF
TGTGCCAGCAGCCCCCATGGGGACGAGCAGTACTTC
>TRBV4-1|TRBJ2-5|TRBD2|.
CASSQGGLHQETQYF
TGCGCCAGCAGCCAAGGGGGACTACACCAAGAGACCCAGTACTTC
>TRBV19|TRBJ1-2|.|.
CASSMRTAMGYTF
TGTGCCAGTAGTATGAGGACAGCTATGGGCTACACCTTC
>TRBV5-6|TRBJ2-5|TRBD2|once
CASSGGLGSETQYF
TGTGCCAGCAGCGGAGGACTAGGTTCAGAGACCCAGTACTTC
>TRBV19|TRBJ2-7|TRBD2|.
CASSITFIAGGLQRGYEQYF
TGTGCCAGTAGTATAACTTTCATAGCGGGAGGGCTCCAGAGAGGCTACGAGCAGTACTTC
>TRBV7-9|TRBJ2-6|.|.
CASSLGQAFSGANVLTF
TGTGCCAGCAGCTTAGGACAGGCCTTCTCTGGGGCCAACGTCCTGACTTTC
>TRBV29-1|TRBJ2-7|.|.
CSPRGDEQYF
TGCAGCCCCAGGGGAGACGAGCAGTACTTC
>TRBV29-1|TRBJ1-1|.|.
CSVEVGGNTEAFF
TGCAGCGTTGAAGTGGGTGGGAACACTGAAGCTTTCTTT
>TRBV30|TRBJ1-1|.|.
CAWGLGNTEAFF
TGTGCCTGGGGCCTCGGGAACACTGAAGCTTTCTTT
>TRBV7-9|TRBJ2-1|.|.
CASSPWTREQFF
TGTGCCAGCAGCCCTTGGACTCGCGAGCAGTTCTTC
>TRBV30|TRBJ2-6|TRBD2|.
CAGRAGAGVSGANVLTF
TGTGCCGGGAGGGCGGGAGCGGGAGTCTCTGGGGCCAACGTCCTGACTTTC
>TRBV11-3|TRBJ2-3|.|.
CASSSHKLGLGDTQYF
TGTGCCAGCAGCTCCCACAAGTTGGGGCTGGGAGATACGCAGTATTTT
>TRBV10-1|TRBJ2-5|TRBD1|.
CASRRKTGQETQYF
TGCGCCAGCAGACGAAAGACAGGGCAAGAGACCCAGTACTTC
>TRBV28|TRBJ2-1|.|.
CASRALTKEQFF
TGTGCCAGCAGGGCCTTGACGAAAGAGCAGTTCTTC
>TRBV5-1|TRBJ2-1|TRBD2|.
CASSLGTSTHEQFF
TGCGCCAGCAGCTTAGGGACTAGTACCCACGAGCAGTTCTTC
>TRBV7-2|TRBJ2-4|.|.
CASSVLDVTKNIQYF
TGTGCCAGCAGCGTACTGGACGTAACCAAAAACATTCAGTACTTC
>TRBV2|TRBJ2-7|TRBD2|few
CASSDREGSYEQYF
TGTGCCAGCAGTGACCGGGAGGGCTCCTACGAGCAGTACTTC
>TRBV20-1|TRBJ2-7|.|.
CSAPKGYEQYF
TGCAGTGCCCCAAAGGGGTACGAGCAGTACTTC
>TRBV18|TRBJ1-2|.|.
CASSPEAAIYGYTF
TGTGCCAGCTCACCAGAGGCAGCCATCTATGGCTACACCTTC
>TRBV7-2|TRBJ2-1|TRBD2|once
CASSLNGRADDEQFF
TGTGCCAGCAGCTTAAACGGGAGGGCCGACGATGAGCAGTTCTTC
>TRBV27|TRBJ2-2|TRBD1|once
CASTQTGGTGELFF
TGTGCCAGCACCCAGACAGGGGGCACCGGGGAGCTGTTTTTT
>TRBV6-5|TRBJ2-7|.|few
CASSYSWDGTYEQYF
TGTGCCAGCAGTTACTCGTGGGACGGTACCTACGAGCAGTACTTC
>TRBV4-2|TRBJ1-3|.|.
CASSQTIYYPSSGNTIYF
TGTGCCAGCAGCCAAACCATCTACTACCCGAGCTCTGGAAACACCATATATTTT
>TRBV5-1|TRBJ1-2|.|.
CASSSIQGWYGYTF
TGCGCCAGCAGCTCGATTCAGGGGTGGTATGGCTACACCTTC
>TRBV6-1|TRBJ2-7|TRBD1|few
CASSEGWSGGIDEQYF
TGTGCCAGCAGTGAAGGGTGGTCAGGGGGTATCGACGAGCAGTACTTC
>TRBV5-8|TRBJ2-7|TRBD1|.
CASSQSGTGWDEQYF
TGTGCCAGCAGCCAATCCGGGACAGGGTGGGACGAGCAGTACTTC
>TRBV15|TRBJ1-2|.|many
CATSLRKTSLPYGYTF
TGTGCCACCAGCCTTCGAAAGACGAGCCTACCATATGGCTACACCTTC
>TRBV10-1|TRBJ1-1|TRBD1|.
CASSESRGHTEAFF
TGCGCCAGCAGTGAGTCAAGGGGGCACACTGAAGCTTTCTTT
>TRBV5-1|TRBJ2-2|TRBD1|.
CASSPRQGSSRTGELFF
TGCGCCAGCAGCCCCCGACAGGGCTCGTCTCGCACCGGGGAGCTGTTTTTT
>TRBV9|TRBJ2-7|TRBD2|.
CASSSRASGSSYEQYF
TGTGCCAGCAGCTCCCGCGCTAGCGGAAGTTCCTACGAGCAGTACTTC